This T cell receptor (beta chain) originates from a study of molecular identifiers for immune sequencing clone quantification. At the level of the study: Naive CD8 cell RNA, from roughly 20,000 or 100,000 cells, was split five ways in replicates, with four sequenced. Points from the study as a whole: Clones exceeding 20 RNA copies carried over 97% of effector molecules but under 1% of naive-cell molecules.

Remarks on this clonotype: Its matching antigen is unknown.

Germline V lookup: CDR1 SNHLY, CDR2 FYNNEI. Trimming removed 7 bases at V and 0 bases at J, with 10 bases between. This CDR3 is built from 14 residues. TCRdb re-called the PCR reads with MiXCR, one entry per CDR3 protein. The sample has about 640,000 distinct CDR3 sequences, around 20% seen once. The specimen sequenced was naive CD8+ T cells from blood, with Jurkat cell RNA spiked in. The subset: FACS-sorted CD8+CD4-CCR7+CD45RA+ naive T cells. The rearrangement uses TRBV2 and TRBJ1-5; D is unresolved. This TCR was recovered from a human donor in good health. Some libraries in this study had Jurkat cell RNA spiked in. CDR3 residues: CASNPGDSNQPQHF. In DNA form, the CDR3 reads TGTGCCAGCAACCCCGGGGATAGCAATCAGCCCCAGCATTTT. The whole variable domain, remainder taken from reference TRBV2 and TRBJ1-5, is EPEVTQTPSHQVTQMGQEVILRCVPISNHLYFYWYRQILGQKVEFLVSFYNNEISEKSEIFDDQFSVERPDGSNFTLKIRSTKLEDSAMYFCASNPGDSNQPQHFGDGTRLSIL.